The 3 T cell receptor beta chains reported below all come from one sample, sequenced in a study of CD8 T cells in Susac syndrome (dated by TCRdb to between 2018 and 2021). The method was the immunoSEQ multiplex PCR assay. RNA was extracted using the RNeasy kit, and roughly 0.5 to 1 ug of the RNA was reverse transcribed with random hexamers. TCRdb reworked the public reads: Q25 trimming with fastp, MiXCR clone assembly, productive beta chains retained. Entries that share a CDR3 protein sequence are merged under the most common genes and DNA. The sample profile shows 45,000 or so distinct CDR3 sequences; 93% of them were found once. Roughly 0.58% of the sample belongs to the ten largest clones. What was sequenced was CD8+ T cells from PBMCs. The receptors shown here come from a human donor in good health.

The chain joins TRBV12-3 or TRBV12-4 to TRBJ2-1; a possible D gene is TRBD2 (6 bases). This CDR3 contains 13 residues. Trimming pared 4 bases from V and 8 bases from J, leaving 12 bases between. As DNA, the CDR3 is TGTGCCAGCAGTTCCGTACGGGACTATGAGCAGTTCTTC. It is translated as CASSSVRDYEQFF.

This sequence joins TRBV2 and TRBJ2-5; 11 bases line up with TRBD2. With 1 base clipped from V and 4 bases from J, the junction kept 5 bases outside the gene matches. The CDR3 consists of 16 residues. From germline, CDR1 is SNHLY and CDR2 FYNNEI. The CDR3 loop is CASSEVGGLAVETQYF. The CDR3 DNA reads as TGTGCCAGCAGTGAAGTGGGGGGACTAGCGGTAGAGACCCAGTACTTC.

The V gene is TRBV29-1, the J gene TRBJ2-7; either TRBD1 or TRBD2 may fit D (7 bases each). V lost 7 bases, J lost 3 bases, and 19 bases lay in between. The CDR3 loop spans 14 amino acids. Germline CDR1 reads SQVTM; CDR2 reads ANQGSEA. DNA for the CDR3: TGCAGCGCTGTCGGGGGGACAGAACTCTACGAGCAGTACTTC. The encoded protein is CSAVGGTELYEQYF.